This entry describes one T cell receptor (beta chain). The data derive from a study of T cell responses to AZD1222 COVID-19 vaccine. The CDR3 consists of 17 residues. Clones were sequenced by immunoSEQ multiplex PCR, and TCRdb holds only the in-frame ones, with some missing. The sample includes fewer than 85,000 clones, about 85% of them seen just once. The material sequenced was peripheral blood, taken 28 days after the second AZD1222 dose. The chain links TRBV21-1 to TRBJ2-7; the table's D gene call, TRBD1, was not cross checked with the DNA. TRBV21-1 is shown as a pseudogene. The clonotype comes from an adult who received the AZD1222 COVID-19 vaccine. CDR3 in amino acids: CASSASGTGKSSYEQYF. As DNA, the CDR3 is TGTGCCAGCAGCGCCTCCGGGACAGGGAAATCCAGCTACGAGCAGTACTTC.